These 25 T cell receptor beta chains share one sample of origin, sequenced in a study of blood T cell repertoires in COVID-19. Data came from immunoSEQ multiplex PCR; TCRdb stores just in-frame clones and leaves some out. The sample holds under 300,000 clones; around 93% are singletons and the top ten take more than 1%. The sequencing sample was made of PBMCs or T cells enriched from blood (not recorded which). These receptors were obtained from a human donor in a cohort exposed to, infected with or recovered from COVID-19 (not recorded which). The donor label of this sample is uncertain.

In the case of this clone: The same CDR3 can be traced to other DNA sequences in this sample. The rearrangement uses TRBV6-1 and TRBJ1-1; D unresolved. With 3 bases removed from V and 4 bases from J, the gap between germline ends came to 6 bases. Germline lookup yields CDR1 MNHNS and CDR2 SASEGT. This CDR3 is 12 amino acids long. CDR3 region: CASSDRGTEAFF. CDR3 coding DNA: TGTGCCAGCAGTGATCGGGGCACTGAAGCTTTCTTT.

The chain is built from TRBV5-4 and TRBJ1-2; D might be TRBD1 (5 bases). The CDR3 is 16 residues long. The V gene lost 4 bases and the J gene lost 4 bases, with 20 bases spanning the gap. The germline V gene has CDR1 SGHNT and CDR2 YYREEE (reference sequence). Here the CDR3 reads CASSPSSTVISYGYTF. DNA for the CDR3: TGTGCCAGCAGCCCATCCTCGACAGTGATTTCCTATGGCTACACCTTC.

The rearrangement links TRBV24-1 to TRBJ1-5; D possibly corresponds to TRBD1 (6 bases). Germline lookup yields CDR1 KGHDR and CDR2 SFDVKD. V was clipped by 9 bases and J by 6 bases, with 17 bases between them. CDR3 length equals 14 residues. Here the CDR3 DNA reads TGTGCCACCCTTCGCCGAGGGGACATTCAGCCCCAGCATTTT. Its translation is CATLRRGDIQPQHF.

DNA for the CDR3: TGCGCCAGCAGCCCTGCTACTATAGTGGGCGAGCAGTACTTC. This sequence encodes CASSPATIVGEQYF. The V call is TRBV5-1, the J call TRBJ2-7; D call uncertain. Germline V lookup: CDR1 SGHRS, CDR2 YFSETQ. The CDR3 extends over 14 amino acids. Trimming removed 4 bases at V and 6 bases at J, with 17 bases between.

The chain is built from TRBV5-4 and TRBJ1-6, with 7 bases matching TRBD1. In germline, CDR1 is SGHNT, CDR2 YYREEE (reference sequence). The V and J ends lost 5 bases and 0 bases, in that order; junction bases with no gene match: 8. There are 17 residues in the CDR3. CDR3 DNA: TGTGCCAGCAGTTCCGGGACAGAGAGCTCCTATAATTCACCCCTCCACTTT. Translated, it gives CASSSGTESSYNSPLHF.

This sequence joins TRBV19 and TRBJ1-1, with 9 bases identical to TRBD1. The germline V gene has CDR1 LNHDA and CDR2 SQIVND (reference sequence). The length of the CDR3 is 14 residues. J was trimmed by 3 bases and V by 4 bases; bases with no gene match: 3. CDR3 sequence reads: CASSTGTGYTEAFF. The CDR3 DNA reads as TGTGCCAGTAGTACCGGGACAGGGTACACTGAAGCTTTCTTT.

CDR3 sequence (DNA): TGTGCCAGTAATGACAGGGGGCGCGAGCAGTACTTC. Its translation is CASNDRGREQYF. The chain carries TRBV19 and TRBJ2-7, with 10 bases fitting TRBD1. Germline CDR1 and CDR2: LNHDA and SQIVND (reference sequence). The CDR3 loop spans 12 amino acids. The V segment lost 7 bases and the J segment 6 bases; nucleotides outside the gene matches: 3.

This clone was counted only a few times. This chain uses TRBV12-3 or TRBV12-4 with TRBJ1-1; no definite D call. V lost 1 base and J lost 1, with 4 bases in between. This CDR3 has 13 amino acids. The CDR3: CASSLGANTEAFF. CDR3 nucleotides: TGTGCCAGCAGTTTAGGGGCGAACACTGAAGCTTTCTTT.

The chain joins TRBV4-3 to TRBJ1-6; 7 bases match TRBD1. Losses at the gene ends were 3 bases for V and 6 bases for J; bases not matched to a gene: 5. From germline, CDR1 is LGHNA and CDR2 YSLEER. CDR3 size: 15 residues. CDR3 amino acids: CASSQGTAVNSPLHF. The CDR3 bases are TGCGCCAGCAGCCAGGGGACAGCCGTTAATTCACCCCTCCACTTT.

The CDR3 nucleotides read TGTGCCAGCAGCCGCGGCACGGGACAGGTTCTAGAAAAACTGTTTTTT. This codes for CASSRGTGQVLEKLFF. V gene TRBV27 combines with J gene TRBJ1-4, with 8 bases fitting TRBD1. Germline V CDR1 and CDR2: MNHEY, SMNVEV (reference sequence). Germline trimming cut 6 bases from V and 8 bases from J; bases unmatched to any gene: 14. CDR3 length: 16 amino acids.

The genes are TRBV15 and TRBJ1-2, with TRBD1 as a possible D gene (6 bases). Germline CDR1 reads LNHNV; CDR2 reads YYDKDF (reference sequence). This CDR3 comprises 16 residues. V was shortened by 3 bases and J by 5 bases, with 19 bases between the two germline ends. The DNA of the CDR3 is TGTGCCACCAGCAGGAGCTCAGCAGGGGAGTATTATGGCTACACCTTC. This sequence encodes CATSRSSAGEYYGYTF.

The V and J genes are TRBV7-9 and TRBJ2-3; D is possibly TRBD2 (6 bases). CDR3 length equals 13 residues. V dropped 5 bases and J dropped 5 bases, with 11 bases sitting between them. CDR1 and CDR2 from the germline V gene are SEHNR and FQNEAQ (reference sequence). CDR3 sequence: CASSPPGGDTQYF. The CDR3 DNA follows: TGTGCCAGCAGCCCTCCCGGGGGAGATACGCAGTATTTT. The whole variable domain, filled in from reference TRBV7-9 and TRBJ2-3, reads DTGVSQNPRHKITKRGQNVTFRCDPISEHNRLYWYRQTLGQGPEFLTYFQNEAQLEKSRLLSDRFSAERPKGSFSTLEIQRTEQGDSAMYLCASSPPGGDTQYFGPGTRLTVL.

V gene TRBV9 combines with J gene TRBJ1-3; 10 bases agree with TRBD1. Germline CDR1 reads SGDLS; CDR2 reads YYNGEE. The J segment lost 1 base and the V segment lost 4 bases, leaving 5 bases of the junction unmatched. This CDR3 has 16 amino acids. The CDR3 spells CASSPGTGASGNTIYF. The DNA of the CDR3 is TGTGCCAGCAGCCCGGGGACAGGGGCGTCTGGAAACACCATATATTTT.

The chain combines TRBV12-2 with TRBJ1-6; TRBD1 reflects the table's D call only, with no check against the DNA. TRBV12-2 has pseudogene status. The CDR3 runs 15 residues. DNA of the CDR3: TGTGCAAGTCGCTTAGGGGCGCGCCCAAATTCACCCCTCCACTTT. The encoded protein is CASRLGARPNSPLHF.

The V call is TRBV4-1, the J call TRBJ1-5; maybe TRBD1 (6 bases). The germline V gene has CDR1 MGHRA and CDR2 YSYEKL. The germline V and J ends were trimmed by 1 base and 3 bases, with 13 bases remaining between them. The CDR3 runs 16 residues. Here the CDR3 reads CASSQGRGGSNQPQHF. DNA of the CDR3: TGCGCCAGCAGCCAAGGTAGGGGGGGATCCAATCAGCCCCAGCATTTT.

The rearrangement links TRBV12-3 or TRBV12-4 to TRBJ2-3, with D tentatively TRBD2 (5 bases). V was trimmed by 3 bases and J by 2 bases, leaving 6 bases between them. The length of the CDR3 is 13 residues. The CDR3 loop is CASSFDYTDTQYF. CDR3 nucleotide sequence: TGTGCCAGCAGTTTTGACTACACAGATACGCAGTATTTT.

The chain combines TRBV2 with TRBJ1-4; 12 nucleotides match TRBD1. Germline V gives CDR1 SNHLY, CDR2 FYNNEI. There are 15 residues in the CDR3. V was pared by 5 bases and J by 8 bases, with 6 bases of the junction left unmatched. CDR3 nucleotide sequence: TGTGCCAGCAGTCTTGAGGGGACAGGGGGCGAAAAACTGTTTTTT. Translation gives CASSLEGTGGEKLFF.

This chain links TRBV29-1 with TRBJ1-2; no reliable D call. Trimming took 6 bases from V and 3 from J, leaving 17 bases between them. Germline lookup yields CDR1 SQVTM and CDR2 ANQGSEA. The CDR3 is 14 amino acids. This CDR3 is CSVTQRFGYYGYTF. Here the CDR3 DNA reads TGCAGCGTAACCCAGAGGTTTGGGTACTATGGCTACACCTTC.

V gene TRBV15 combines with J gene TRBJ1-2; D is ambiguous. The length of the CDR3 is 15 residues. V was clipped by 1 base and J by 10 bases, with 19 bases between them. The V gene's germline CDR1 is LNHNV and CDR2 YYDKDF (reference sequence). CDR3 nucleotide sequence: TGTGCCACCAGCAGAGGTACCGTAGGACGGGGAGACTACACCTTC. Translating gives CATSRGTVGRGDYTF.

This sequence joins TRBV25-1 and TRBJ1-4, with TRBD1 identical over 7 bases. The J segment lost 7 bases and the V segment lost 3 bases, leaving 8 bases of the junction unmatched. Germline V lookup: CDR1 MGHDK, CDR2 SYGVNS. This CDR3 has 15 amino acids. The CDR3 DNA reads TGTGCCAGCAGTGAGGCGGGACAGAGGGGTGAAAAACTGTTTTTT. This translates into CASSEAGQRGEKLFF. The whole variable domain, remainder taken from reference TRBV25-1 and TRBJ1-4, is EADIYQTPRYLVIGTGKKITLECSQTMGHDKMYWYQQDPGMELHLIHYSYGVNSTEKGDLSSESTVSRIRTEHFPLTLESARPSHTSQYLCASSEAGQRGEKLFFGSGTQLSVL.

The V and J genes are TRBV6-1 and TRBJ1-5; D perhaps matches TRBD1 (6 bases). CDR3 length: 16 amino acids. Trimming pared 2 bases from V and 5 bases from J, leaving 16 bases between. CDR1 MNHNS and CDR2 SASEGT come from the germline V gene. CDR3 loop: CASSEYRQARDQPQHF. CDR3 coding DNA: TGTGCCAGCAGTGAATACAGACAGGCCCGGGATCAGCCCCAGCATTTT.

This clone appeared a few times. The rearrangement links TRBV6-1 to TRBJ2-7; 10 bases are a match to TRBD2. The CDR3 has 15 residues. Germline CDR1 MNHNS, CDR2 SASEGT. The V segment lost 1 base and the J segment 3 bases; nucleotides outside the gene matches: 3. This CDR3 is CASSEGASGGYEQYF. The DNA of the CDR3 is TGTGCCAGCAGTGAAGGGGCTAGCGGGGGCTACGAGCAGTACTTC.

This chain uses TRBV15 with TRBJ2-7; D ambiguous. Germline-derived CDR1 and CDR2 are LNHNV and YYDKDF (reference sequence). The CDR3 extends over 13 amino acids. V was trimmed by 0 bases and J by 5 bases, leaving 8 bases between them. CDR3 bases: TGTGCCACCAGCAGAGATAGAGGAGACGAGCAGTACTTC. The encoded protein is CATSRDRGDEQYF.

This chain joins TRBV2 and TRBJ1-3; 8 nucleotides agree with TRBD1. The V gene's germline CDR1 is SNHLY and CDR2 FYNNEI. V shed 5 bases, J shed 6 bases, and the junction held 3 bases outside the gene matches. CDR3 length: 13 residues. As DNA, the CDR3 is TGTGCCAGCAGTCTGGGACAGGCAAACACCATATATTTT. Its protein is CASSLGQANTIYF.

The chain carries TRBV7-2 and TRBJ2-7; 8 bases are a match to TRBD1. The germline CDR1 and CDR2 sequences are SGHTA and FQGNSA. This CDR3 has 15 residues. With 1 base clipped from V and 3 bases from J, the junction kept 5 bases outside the gene matches. As DNA, the CDR3 is TGTGCCAGCAGCTTAGGAACAGGGGGAGTCTACGAGCAGTACTTC. It specifies CASSLGTGGVYEQYF.